The source of this T cell receptor (beta chain) is a study of a mutant IDH1 vaccine in newly diagnosed glioma. Overall study: Vaccination began 4-6 weeks post radiotherapy alone, or with temozolomide cycles. Treated patients, roughly 62% male and about 38% female, averaged approximately 40 years of age. Previous care, which was radiotherapy, temozolomide, or both, most often involved both.

Sequenced by immunoSEQ multiplex PCR; TCRdb stores in-frame clones only, minus some. This table holds tens of thousands of clones, roughly 89% found once. This clone occurred once. The antigen is unknown. This CDR3 has 15 residues. The junction had 5 bases not matched to a gene; V was cut back by 2 bases and J by 1 base. Germline CDR1 SGHNT, CDR2 YYREEE (reference sequence). The time point is: week 11, during vaccination. Vaccinated patients received 300 ug of mutant IDH1 20-mer peptide per dose, with topical imiquimod. This chain uses TRBV5-4 with TRBJ1-1; 7 bases match TRBD1. This specimen was PBMCs, taken from a glioma patient whose treatment included an IDH1 peptide vaccine. The sequence was obtained from a man aged 18 to 29 with glioma. CDR3 in amino acids: CASSFYGTANTEAFF. The CDR3 DNA follows: TGTGCCAGCAGCTTTTACGGGACAGCGAACACTGAAGCTTTCTTT.